Below, 15 T cell receptor beta chains from the same sample are listed, as sequenced in a study of blood T cells in healthy people across ages. Sample-barcoded 5' priming and a J-beta primer mix drove a second PCR of roughly 6 to 12 cycles. TCRdb ran MiXCR on the 5' RACE reads and lists one entry per CDR3 protein. This sample carries some 640,000 distinct CDR3 sequences, around 49% of them seen once, and the ten largest clones take 30% to 40%. Sequenced input: blood. These receptors were collected from a woman aged 60-70 years in good health.

CDR3 loop: CASSLGTARYF. The CDR3 DNA follows: TGTGCCAGCAGTTTAGGGACAGCCCGGTACTTC. The chain recombines TRBV28 with TRBJ2-7, with 7 nucleotides matching TRBD1. This CDR3 is 11 amino acids long. From germline, CDR1 is MDHEN and CDR2 SYDVKM. With V trimmed by 2 bases and J by 12 bases, 4 bases remained unmatched.

J is TRBJ2-7 and V is TRBV24-1; 7 positions match TRBD2. The CDR3 sequence is 15 residues long. With 2 bases clipped from V and 2 bases from J, the junction kept 5 bases outside the gene matches. CDR1 and CDR2 from the germline V gene are KGHDR and SFDVKD. Here the CDR3 DNA reads TGTGCCACCAGTGATTCCCGGGAGGTTACCTACGAGCAGTACTTC. Translation: CATSDSREVTYEQYF.

The gene calls are TRBV6-2 or TRBV6-3 and TRBJ2-6; D might be TRBD1 or TRBD2, each matching 5 bases. This CDR3 has 18 amino acids. Germline values: CDR1 MNHEY, CDR2 SVGEGT. Deletions cut 5 bases from V and 0 bases from J, with 17 bases between. The CDR3 sequence: CASSPGTFLSSGANVLTF. The CDR3 coding sequence is TGTGCCAGCAGTCCGGGGACCTTTCTAAGCTCTGGGGCCAACGTCCTGACTTTC.

The V call is TRBV2, the J call TRBJ2-1; D remains ambiguous. Germline V CDR1 and CDR2: SNHLY, FYNNEI. V was shortened by 6 bases and J by 8 bases, with 11 bases between the two germline ends. The CDR3 sequence is 12 residues long. CDR3 sequence reads: CASRPLSDEQFF. DNA of the CDR3: TGTGCCAGCAGGCCACTAAGCGATGAGCAGTTCTTC.

V is TRBV20-1 and J is TRBJ2-4; D is ambiguous. The J call is doubtful: the DNA matches TRBJ2-7 better. Germline CDR1 DFQATT, CDR2 SNEGSKA (reference sequence). The CDR3 totals 15 residues. CDR3 sequence reads: CSARGINSGTYEQYF. The CDR3, as DNA: TGCAGTGCTAGAGGGATAAATAGTGGAACCTACGAGCAGTACTTC.

The chain uses TRBV15 and TRBJ2-3, with D perhaps assigned TRBD1 or TRBD2 (5 bases each). This CDR3 is 14 amino acids long. Germline V gene sequence: CDR1 LNHNV, CDR2 YYDKDF (reference sequence). The germline V and J ends were trimmed by 6 bases and 0 bases, with 10 bases remaining between them. CDR3 protein: CATRGTDSTDTQYF. The CDR3 region has the DNA TGTGCCACCAGGGGGACGGACAGCACAGATACGCAGTATTTT. Supplemented by reference TRBV15 and TRBJ2-3, the full variable domain reads DAMVIQNPRYQVTQFGKPVTLSCSQTLNHNVMYWYQQKSSQAPKLLFHYYDKDFNNEADTPDNFQSRRPNTSFCFLDIRSPGLGDTAMYLCATRGTDSTDTQYFGPGTRLTVL.

The J gene is TRBJ2-5, the V gene TRBV10-3; tentative D call: TRBD2 (5 bases). V was trimmed by 0 bases and J by 8 bases, leaving 16 bases between them. From germline, CDR1 is ENHRY and CDR2 SYGVKD. The CDR3 totals 15 residues. As DNA, the CDR3 is TGTGCCATCAGTGAGTCCGGGAACCCTGCAGATACCCAGTACTTC. Translated: CAISESGNPADTQYF.

J is TRBJ1-6 and V is TRBV28; 8 bases match TRBD1. Germline-derived CDR1 and CDR2 are MDHEN and SYDVKM. With V trimmed by 6 bases and J by 5 bases, 9 bases remained unmatched. The CDR3 contains 16 residues. CDR3 residues: CASSTIMDRDNSPLHF. In DNA, the CDR3 is TGTGCCAGCAGCACGATTATGGACAGGGATAATTCACCCCTCCACTTT.

The chain couples TRBV14 to TRBJ1-2, with a tentative D call TRBD1 (5 bases). The germline V gene has CDR1 SGHDN and CDR2 FVKESK. Trimming took 1 base from V and 8 from J, leaving 14 bases between them. The CDR3 is 14 amino acids. CDR3 coding DNA: TGTGCCAGCAGCCAAGGGGAGAGGGGAAGAGGCTACACCTTC. Amino acids: CASSQGERGRGYTF.

A few counts support this clonotype. The V call is TRBV20-1, the J call TRBJ1-4; unclear D gene. Germline assignment: CDR1 DFQATT and CDR2 SNEGSKA (reference sequence). The CDR3 length is 14 residues. Trimming took off 6 bases at V and 5 bases at J, with 16 bases between the two ends. The CDR3 here is CSALTGSNNEKLFF. For the CDR3, the DNA is TGCAGTGCCTTAACCGGCAGCAACAATGAAAAACTGTTTTTT.

The V and J genes are TRBV7-2 and TRBJ1-3; no clear D. From germline, CDR1 is SGHTA and CDR2 FQGNSA. The germline V and J ends were trimmed by 5 bases and 2 bases, with 1 base remaining between them. The CDR3 spans 11 residues. CDR3 loop: CASSPGNTIYF. CDR3 DNA sequence: TGTGCCAGCAGCCCTGGAAACACCATATATTTT. Based on the CDR3 plus reference TRBV7-2 and TRBJ1-3, the full variable domain is GAGVSQSPSNKVTEKGKDVELRCDPISGHTALYWYRQSLGQGLEFLIYFQGNSAPDKSGLPSDRFSAERTGGSVSTLTIQRTQQEDSAVYLCASSPGNTIYFGEGSWLTVV.

The sample holds many counts of this clonotype. This chain joins TRBV5-1 and TRBJ2-1; a weak D match, TRBD1 (6 bases). Germline lookup yields CDR1 SGHRS and CDR2 YFSETQ. The CDR3 is 14 residues long. Trimming took off 0 bases at V and 10 bases at J, with 14 bases between the two ends. The CDR3: CASSLEAQGTEQFF. The CDR3 DNA reads as TGCGCCAGCAGCTTGGAGGCCCAAGGGACAGAGCAGTTCTTC.

This clonotype was detected a few times. The chain carries TRBV25-1 and TRBJ2-7; D remains unclear. The CDR3 has 14 residues. Germline loops: CDR1 MGHDK, CDR2 SYGVNS. V gave up 4 bases and J gave up 0 bases, with 10 bases separating them. The CDR3 protein is CASSGTTRSYEQYF. The CDR3 coding sequence is TGTGCCAGCAGTGGAACGACACGCTCCTACGAGCAGTACTTC.

In its sample, this clonotype was seen a few times. The chain uses TRBV6-6 and TRBJ1-2, with 8 nucleotides matching TRBD1. The germline gives CDR1 MNHNY, CDR2 SVGAGI (reference sequence). This CDR3 region has 15 residues. J gave up 3 bases and V 6 bases, and 9 bases lay outside the gene matches. The CDR3 region is CASSQRTGKDYGYTF. The CDR3 DNA reads TGTGCCAGCAGCCAAAGGACAGGGAAAGACTATGGCTACACCTTC.

This clonotype was observed at least ten times. This chain links TRBV5-1 with TRBJ2-1, with 10 bases fitting TRBD2. The V segment lost 4 bases and the J segment 10 bases; nucleotides outside the gene matches: 8. The germline gives CDR1 SGHRS, CDR2 YFSETQ. The length of the CDR3 is 14 residues. The CDR3 coding sequence is TGCGCCAGCAGCCGTTGGACTAGCGGTACAGAGCAGTTCTTC. As protein: CASSRWTSGTEQFF. Combining the CDR3 with reference TRBV5-1 and TRBJ2-1 gives the whole variable domain KAGVTQTPRYLIKTRGQQVTLSCSPISGHRSVSWYQQTPGQGLQFLFEYFSETQRNKGNFPGRFSGRQFSNSRSEMNVSTLELGDSALYLCASSRWTSGTEQFFGPGTRLTVL.